These 10 T cell receptor beta chains were all obtained from the same sample, sequenced in a study of blood T cell repertoires in COVID-19. The repertoire was sequenced with immunoSEQ multiplex PCR; TCRdb's copy has only in-frame clones and lacks some. The table shows fewer than 200,000 clones, with less than 85% occurring only once. Sequencing was performed on peripheral blood. The origin of the receptors is a human donor with acute or convalescent COVID-19. The donor label of this sample is uncertain.

In its sample, this clone was seen once. This chain connects TRBV28 to TRBJ1-4; TRBD1 is a possible D gene (6 bases). CDR1 is MDHEN, CDR2 SYDVKM, per germline. Trimming took off 8 bases at V and 5 bases at J, with 18 bases between the two ends. The CDR3 consists of 15 residues. The DNA for the CDR3 is TGTGCCAGCGCGAAAGGGGGGGGGAAAAATGAAAAACTGTTTTTT. It is translated as CASAKGGGKNEKLFF.

This chain joins TRBV11-2 and TRBJ1-5, with TRBD1 matching 10 bases. Trimming cost V 0 bases and J 0 bases; bases outside gene matches: 5. Germline V gene sequence: CDR1 SGHAT, CDR2 FQNNGV. This CDR3 is 18 amino acids long. The CDR3 coding sequence is TGTGCCAGCAGCTTAGAAACCCGGACAGGGGGTAGCAATCAGCCCCAGCATTTT. Amino acids: CASSLETRTGGSNQPQHF.

The rearrangement uses TRBV7-2 and TRBJ1-3; D is uncertain. Germline CDR1 reads SGHTA; CDR2 reads FQGNSA. V was cut by 4 bases and J by 1 base, with 8 bases left in between. The CDR3 spans 14 residues. CDR3 coding DNA: TGTGCCAGCAGCTCTGGAGGTTCTGGAAACACCATATATTTT. Its translation is CASSSGGSGNTIYF.

This chain links TRBV7-9 with TRBJ1-4; TRBD1 agrees at 10 bases. The junction had 12 bases not matched to a gene; V was cut back by 0 bases and J by 5 bases. The CDR3 runs to 19 residues. CDR1 and CDR2 (germline): SEHNR, FQNEAQ (reference sequence). As DNA, the CDR3 is TGTGCCAGCAGCTTAGCGTTTCGGGACAGGGGTACGGGGAATGAAAAACTGTTTTTT. This gives the protein CASSLAFRDRGTGNEKLFF.

The chain has TRBV19 and TRBJ1-5, with no clear D. CDR1 LNHDA and CDR2 SQIVND come from the germline V gene (reference sequence). The CDR3 covers 13 residues. V was shortened by 4 bases and J by 3 bases, with 7 bases between the two germline ends. CDR3 DNA sequence: TGTGCCAGTAGTACTACCGTCAATCAGCCCCAGCATTTT. It translates to CASSTTVNQPQHF.

The chain combines TRBV7-8 with TRBJ2-7; 8 bases match TRBD2. There are 14 residues in the CDR3. The trim removed 7 bases at V and 6 bases at J, leaving 11 bases unmatched. Germline V gene lookup returns CDR1 SGHVS and CDR2 FQNEAQ. The CDR3 coding sequence is TGTGCCAGCACCCCGACGGGGGGGGGTGGCGAGCAGTACTTC. Translated, it gives CASTPTGGGGEQYF.

This clone was recorded once. This chain joins TRBV24-1 and TRBJ1-6; D is perhaps TRBD1 (5 bases). This CDR3 contains 18 residues. Germline CDR1 and CDR2: KGHDR and SFDVKD. V was pared by 0 bases and J by 5 bases, with 16 bases between. The CDR3 protein is CATSDLSPGRLDNSPLHF. The CDR3 coding sequence is TGTGCCACCAGTGATTTGAGTCCGGGGCGACTAGATAATTCACCCCTCCACTTT.

CDR3 coding DNA: TGTGCCAGCAGCTTAGACCGGGGGGGTAGGACTGAAGCTTTCTTT. Protein: CASSLDRGGRTEAFF. The chain couples TRBV7-2 to TRBJ1-1; the D gene is possibly TRBD1 (5 bases). The V end lost 1 base, the J end lost 5 bases, and 14 bases lay between the germline ends. Germline V gives CDR1 SGHTA, CDR2 FQGNSA. CDR3 length: 15 amino acids.

CDR3 loop: CASSVVAGAGEQYF. CDR3 coding DNA: TGTGCCAGCAGCGTAGTAGCGGGGGCAGGCGAGCAGTACTTC. The chain links TRBV9 to TRBJ2-7; 9 bases fit TRBD2. Per the germline V gene, CDR1 is SGDLS and CDR2 is YYNGEE. The CDR3 sequence is 14 residues long. V was clipped by 0 bases and J by 6 bases; unmatched bases: 4.

The chain links TRBV19 to TRBJ1-2; 8 bases match TRBD1. The junction had 8 bases not matched to a gene; V was cut back by 7 bases and J by 4 bases. Germline CDR1 is LNHDA and CDR2 is SQIVND (reference sequence). The CDR3 is 14 amino acids. DNA for the CDR3: TGTGCCAGTACCGTCCAGGGGGCCTCCTATGGCTACACCTTC. Amino acids: CASTVQGASYGYTF.